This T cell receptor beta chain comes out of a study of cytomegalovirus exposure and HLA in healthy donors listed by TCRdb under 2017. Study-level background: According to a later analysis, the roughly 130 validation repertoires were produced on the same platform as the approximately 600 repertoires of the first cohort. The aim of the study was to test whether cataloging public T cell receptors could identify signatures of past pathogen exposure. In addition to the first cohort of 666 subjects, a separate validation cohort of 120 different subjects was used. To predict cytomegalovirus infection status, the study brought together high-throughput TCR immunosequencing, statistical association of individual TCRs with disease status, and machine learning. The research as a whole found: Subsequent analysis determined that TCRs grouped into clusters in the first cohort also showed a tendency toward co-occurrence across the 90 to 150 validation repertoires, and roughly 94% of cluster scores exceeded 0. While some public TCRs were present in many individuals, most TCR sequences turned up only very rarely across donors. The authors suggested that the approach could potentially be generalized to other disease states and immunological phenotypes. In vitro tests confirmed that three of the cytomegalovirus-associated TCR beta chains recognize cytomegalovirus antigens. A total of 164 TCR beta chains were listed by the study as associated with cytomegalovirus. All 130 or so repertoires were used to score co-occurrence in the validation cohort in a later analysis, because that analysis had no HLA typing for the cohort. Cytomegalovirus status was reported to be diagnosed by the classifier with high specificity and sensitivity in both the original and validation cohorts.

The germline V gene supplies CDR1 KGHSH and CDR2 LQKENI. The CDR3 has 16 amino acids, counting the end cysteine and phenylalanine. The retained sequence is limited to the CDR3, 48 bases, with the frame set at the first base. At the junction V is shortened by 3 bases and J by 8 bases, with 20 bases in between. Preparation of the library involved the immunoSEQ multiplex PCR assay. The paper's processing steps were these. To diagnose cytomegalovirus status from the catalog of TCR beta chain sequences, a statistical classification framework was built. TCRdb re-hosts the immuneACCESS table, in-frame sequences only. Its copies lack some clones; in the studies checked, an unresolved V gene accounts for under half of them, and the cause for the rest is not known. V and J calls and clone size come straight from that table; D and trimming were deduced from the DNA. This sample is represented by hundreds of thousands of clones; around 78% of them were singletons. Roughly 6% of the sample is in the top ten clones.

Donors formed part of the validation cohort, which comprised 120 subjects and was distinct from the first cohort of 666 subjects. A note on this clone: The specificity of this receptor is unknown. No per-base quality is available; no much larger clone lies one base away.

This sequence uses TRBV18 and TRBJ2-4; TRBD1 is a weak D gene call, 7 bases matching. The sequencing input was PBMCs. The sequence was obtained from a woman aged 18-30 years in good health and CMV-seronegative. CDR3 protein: CASSPTRQGKRDIQYF. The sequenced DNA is TGTGCCAGCTCACCTACAAGACAGGGAAAGCGGGACATTCAGTACTTC. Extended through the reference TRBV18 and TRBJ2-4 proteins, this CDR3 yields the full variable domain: NAGVMQNPRHLVRRRGQEARLRCSPMKGHSHVYWYRQLPEEGLKFMVYLQKENIIDESGMPKERFSAEFPKEGPSILRIQQVVRGDSAAYFCASSPTRQGKRDIQYFGAGTRLSVL.